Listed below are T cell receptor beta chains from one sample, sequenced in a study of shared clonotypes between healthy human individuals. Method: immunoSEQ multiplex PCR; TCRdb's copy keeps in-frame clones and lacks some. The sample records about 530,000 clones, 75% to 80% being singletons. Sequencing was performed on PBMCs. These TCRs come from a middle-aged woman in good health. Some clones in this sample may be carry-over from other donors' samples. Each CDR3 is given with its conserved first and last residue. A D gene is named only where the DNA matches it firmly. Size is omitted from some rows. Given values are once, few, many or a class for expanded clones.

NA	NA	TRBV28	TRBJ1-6	CASSFFQGDSPLHF	TGTGCCAGCAGTTTTTTCCAAGGGGATTCACCCCTCCACTTT
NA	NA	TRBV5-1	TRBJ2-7	CASSSPDGTYEQYF	TGCGCCAGCAGCTCCCCCGACGGGACCTACGAGCAGTACTTC
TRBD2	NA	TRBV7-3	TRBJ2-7	CASSLAGGPSEQYF	TGTGCCAGCAGCCTAGCGGGAGGGCCCTCCGAGCAGTACTTC
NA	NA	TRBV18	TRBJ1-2	CASSPPGSSGYGYTF	TGTGCCAGCTCACCACCGGGATCTTCGGGCTATGGCTACACCTTC
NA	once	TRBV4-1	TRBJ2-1	CASSQEERHNEQFF	TGCGCCAGCAGCCAAGAAGAACGGCACAATGAGCAGTTCTTC
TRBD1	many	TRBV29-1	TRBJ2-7	CSVEARDRGFNEQYF	TGCAGCGTTGAAGCCCGGGACAGGGGTTTCAACGAGCAGTACTTC
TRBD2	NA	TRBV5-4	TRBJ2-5	CASSSSGRFETQYF	TGTGCCAGCAGCTCCAGCGGGAGGTTTGAGACCCAGTACTTC
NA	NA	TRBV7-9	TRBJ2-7	CASRPTGTWEVYEQYF	TGTGCCAGCAGGCCAACCGGGACATGGGAGGTCTACGAGCAGTACTTC
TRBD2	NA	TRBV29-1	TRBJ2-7	CSVGVGGGSYEQYF	TGCAGCGTTGGGGTTGGGGGGGGCTCCTACGAGCAGTACTTC
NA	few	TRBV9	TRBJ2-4	CASSVATTSIQYF	TGTGCCAGCAGCGTGGCGACAACAAGCATTCAGTACTTC
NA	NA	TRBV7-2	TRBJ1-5	CASSLPGWAQPQHF	TGTGCCAGCAGCTTGCCAGGGTGGGCTCAGCCCCAGCATTTT
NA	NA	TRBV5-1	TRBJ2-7	CASSTRPEAVYEQYF	TGCGCCAGCAGCACCCGACCCGAAGCGGTCTACGAGCAGTACTTC
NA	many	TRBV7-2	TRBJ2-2	CASSLGLGNTGELFF	TGTGCCAGCAGCTTAGGCCTCGGGAACACCGGGGAGCTGTTTTTT
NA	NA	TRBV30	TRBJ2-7	CAWSVGLYVIGSYEQYF	TGTGCCTGGAGTGTAGGTCTATATGTTATCGGCTCCTACGAGCAGTACTTC
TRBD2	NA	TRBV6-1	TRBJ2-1	CASSEGPAGVGSEQFF	TGTGCCAGCAGTGAAGGACCAGCGGGAGTGGGAAGTGAGCAGTTCTTC
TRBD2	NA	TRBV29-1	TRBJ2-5	CSAGGGLAEQETQYF	TGCAGCGCTGGAGGGGGACTAGCGGAACAAGAGACCCAGTACTTC
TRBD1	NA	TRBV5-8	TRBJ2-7	CASSRAGTGDYEQYF	TGTGCCAGCAGCCGCGCCGGGACAGGGGACTACGAGCAGTACTTC
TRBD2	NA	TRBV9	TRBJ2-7	CASSVGALAGDPYEQYF	TGTGCCAGCAGCGTAGGCGCACTAGCGGGAGATCCCTACGAGCAGTACTTC
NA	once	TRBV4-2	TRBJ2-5	CASSQVRGQETQYF	TGTGCCAGCAGCCAAGTACGCGGTCAAGAGACCCAGTACTTC
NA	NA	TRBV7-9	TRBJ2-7	CASSLGTSGRVRNEQYF	TGTGCCAGCAGCTTGGGGACGTCGGGCAGGGTTCGGAACGAGCAGTACTTC
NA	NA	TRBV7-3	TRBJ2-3	CASSLRGGGAEDTQYF	TGTGCCAGCAGCTTAAGAGGCGGGGGCGCCGAGGATACGCAGTATTTT
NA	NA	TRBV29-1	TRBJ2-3	CSVPKPTSTDTQYF	TGCAGCGTTCCCAAACCTACTAGCACAGATACGCAGTATTTT
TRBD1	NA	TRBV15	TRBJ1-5	CATSLSTGGYQPQHF	TGTGCCACCAGCCTTTCTACAGGGGGCTATCAGCCCCAGCATTTT
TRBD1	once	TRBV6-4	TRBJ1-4	CASSVTGASDEKLFF	TGTGCCAGCAGTGTAACAGGGGCTAGCGATGAAAAACTGTTTTTT
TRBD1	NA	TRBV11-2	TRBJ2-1	CASSRTGLWNEQFF	TGTGCCAGCAGCCGGACAGGGCTCTGGAATGAGCAGTTCTTC
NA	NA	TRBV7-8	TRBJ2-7	CASSPGGTASLFYEQYF	TGTGCCAGCAGCCCGGGCGGGACAGCGAGTTTGTTCTACGAGCAGTACTTC
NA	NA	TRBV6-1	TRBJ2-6	CASSVQGSGANVLTF	TGTGCCAGCAGTGTTCAGGGCTCTGGGGCCAACGTCCTGACTTTC
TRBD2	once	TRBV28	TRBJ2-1	CASRTGLAGGDEQFF	TGTGCCAGCAGAACGGGACTAGCGGGAGGAGATGAGCAGTTCTTC
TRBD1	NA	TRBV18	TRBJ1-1	CASSGGGQGDTEAFF	TGTGCCAGCTCGGGAGGGGGACAGGGCGACACTGAAGCTTTCTTT
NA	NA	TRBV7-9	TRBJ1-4	CASSLADRNEKLFF	TGTGCCAGCAGCTTAGCAGACAGAAATGAAAAACTGTTTTTT
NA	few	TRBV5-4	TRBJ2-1	CASSLEPLIYYNEQFF	TGTGCCAGCAGCTTGGAGCCCCTGATCTACTACAATGAGCAGTTCTTC
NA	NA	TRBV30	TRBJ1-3	CAWSVTVGNTIYF	TGTGCCTGGAGTGTAACCGTTGGAAACACCATATATTTT
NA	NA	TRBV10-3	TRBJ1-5	CAISESDTTGAQHF	TGTGCCATCAGTGAGTCGGACACGACTGGGGCCCAGCATTTT
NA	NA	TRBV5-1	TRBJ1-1	CASSFNRADTEAFF	TGCGCCAGCAGCTTTAACAGGGCCGACACTGAAGCTTTCTTT
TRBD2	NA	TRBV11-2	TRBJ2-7	CASSLRTAGDYEQYF	TGTGCCAGCAGCTTAAGGACAGCGGGAGACTACGAGCAGTACTTC
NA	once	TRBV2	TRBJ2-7	CASSEGATAVYEQYF	TGTGCCAGCAGTGAAGGGGCCACCGCCGTATACGAGCAGTACTTC
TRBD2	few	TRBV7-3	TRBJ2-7	CASSPSGRAYEQYF	TGTGCCAGCAGCCCTAGCGGGAGGGCCTATGAGCAGTACTTC
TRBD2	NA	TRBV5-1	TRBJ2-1	CASSSPTSGSNNEQFF	TGCGCCAGCAGCAGCCCCACTAGCGGGAGCAACAATGAGCAGTTCTTC
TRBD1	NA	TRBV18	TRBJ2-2	CASSPARGFLETNTGELFF	TGTGCCAGCTCACCAGCCAGGGGGTTTCTGGAGACGAACACCGGGGAGCTGTTTTTT
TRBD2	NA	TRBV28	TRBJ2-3	CASSLPPTSASTDTQYF	TGTGCCAGCAGTCTCCCCCCCACTAGCGCTAGCACAGATACGCAGTATTTT
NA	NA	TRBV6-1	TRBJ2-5	CASSEMGTQYF	TGTGCCAGCAGTGAAATGGGGACCCAGTACTTC
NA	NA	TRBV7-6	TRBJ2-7	CASSLLHGKHSYEQYF	TGTGCCAGCAGCTTACTGCATGGGAAGCACTCCTACGAGCAGTACTTC
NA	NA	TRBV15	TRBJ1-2	CATSRQNYGYTF	TGTGCCACCAGCAGACAGAACTATGGCTACACCTTC
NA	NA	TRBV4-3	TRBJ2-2	CASSQDTVTGELFF	TGCGCCAGCAGCCAAGATACGGTCACCGGGGAGCTGTTTTTT
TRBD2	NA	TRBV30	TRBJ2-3	CAWSQGLALIADTQYF	TGTGCCTGGAGTCAGGGACTAGCCCTTATTGCAGATACGCAGTATTTT